The next 13 T cell receptor beta chains were all read from a single sample in a study of T cell clonality in common variable immunodeficiency. Using immunoSEQ multiplex PCR, the repertoire was profiled, and TCRdb retains in-frame clones only, with some absent. The sample has 40,000 or so clones, none seen only once. Input material: peripheral blood mononuclear cells. These receptors all stem from a person aged 18-70 years in good health.

This clone was detected ten times or more. The CDR3 goes on 3 residues after the read ends, and that part is filled in from the germline J gene. The chain has TRBV18 and TRBJ1-2; D might be TRBD1 (5 bases). The CDR3 is 15 residues long. V gave up 4 bases and J gave up 0 bases, with 12 bases separating them. Germline CDR1 is KGHSH and CDR2 is LQKENI. The CDR3 sequence: CASSQRGSSNYGYTF. Partial CDR3 DNA: TGTGCCAGCTCACAAAGGGGCAGCTCTAACTATGGC. The entire variable domain, with the rest obtained from reference TRBV18 and TRBJ1-2, is as follows: NAGVMQNPRHLVRRRGQEARLRCSPMKGHSHVYWYRQLPEEGLKFMVYLQKENIIDESGMPKERFSAEFPKEGPSILRIQQVVRGDSAAYFCASSQRGSSNYGYTFGSGTRLTVV.

This clone was counted ten times or more. The missing CDR3 end, 3 residues past where the read stops, is filled in from the germline J gene. This sequence joins TRBV2 and TRBJ2-1; TRBD1 aligns across 7 bases. Looked up from germline, CDR1 is SNHLY and CDR2 is FYNNEI. The junction had 10 bases not matched to a gene; V was cut back by 2 bases and J by 3 bases. There are 17 residues in the CDR3. The CDR3 sequence: CASSERGGEVVYNEQFF. The covered CDR3 bases are TGTGCCAGCAGTGAACGAGGGGGCGAGGTAGTCTACAATGAG.

The table lists this clone with many counts. The CDR3 goes on 3 residues after the read ends, and that part is filled in from the germline J gene. The chain combines TRBV11-3 with TRBJ2-1, with D tentatively TRBD1 (5 bases). The CDR3 covers 15 residues. Germline V CDR1 and CDR2: SGHNT, YENEEA. Trimming stripped 5 bases from V and 6 bases from J, with 17 bases between. CDR3 in amino acids: CASSLRTRQGNEQFF. The DNA read from the CDR3 is TGTGCCAGCAGCCTCAGGACACGCCAAGGCAATGAG.

This clone was seen at least ten times. The DNA read from the CDR3 is TGTGCCAGCTTCACCACGGGACAGGGAAACGAG. Translated: CASFTTGQGNE. The whole CDR3 region reads CASFTTGQGNEQYF. The rearrangement links TRBV18 to TRBJ2-7; 9 bases align to TRBD1. Sequencing ends 3 residues short of the CDR3 end; the germline J gene provides the rest. Per the germline V gene, CDR1 is KGHSH and CDR2 is LQKENI. The CDR3 consists of 14 residues. The junction had 9 bases not matched to a gene; V was cut back by 7 bases and J by 5 bases.

This clone was detected ten times or more. The CDR3 goes on 3 residues after the read ends, and that part is filled in from the germline J gene. The chain carries TRBV30 and TRBJ1-1, with D possibly being TRBD1 (6 bases). The CDR3 runs to 17 residues. With 0 bases removed from V and 2 bases from J, the gap between germline ends came to 19 bases. Germline CDR1 GTSNPN, CDR2 SVGIG (reference sequence). The CDR3 here is CAWSVGDRSRLNTEAFF. The DNA read from the CDR3 is TGTGCCTGGAGTGTAGGCGACAGGAGCCGATTAAACACTGAA.

This clone has ten or more counts. The read terminates 3 residues before the CDR3 end, so the remaining end is supplied by the germline J gene. The chain combines TRBV6-1 with TRBJ1-2; maybe TRBD1 (6 bases). Trimming pared 2 bases from V and 2 bases from J, leaving 12 bases between. In germline, CDR1 is MNHNS, CDR2 SASEGT. CDR3 length: 15 amino acids. CDR3 region: CASSEFFTGNYGYTF. The sequenced part of the CDR3 DNA is TGTGCCAGCAGTGAATTTTTCACAGGGAACTATGGC.

In its sample, this clone was seen many times. The CDR3 end lies 3 residues beyond the end of the read and is filled in from the germline J gene. The gene calls are TRBV10-1 and TRBJ1-2; a weak D match, TRBD1 (6 bases). V dropped 4 bases and J dropped 5 bases, with 11 bases sitting between them. Germline CDR1 WNHNN, CDR2 SYGVQD (reference sequence). The CDR3 is 13 amino acids. The DNA read from the CDR3 is TGCGCCAGCAGTGTCTACAGGGAGTATGGC. This gives the protein CASSVYREYG. The CDR3 in its entirety is CASSVYREYGYTF.

A few counts support this clone. The observed sequence ends 3 residues before the CDR3 terminus, with the missing tail filled in from the germline J gene. This chain uses TRBV13 with TRBJ2-3; 8 bases are a match to TRBD1. Per the germline V gene, CDR1 is PRHDT and CDR2 is FYEKMQ (reference sequence). The length of the CDR3 is 14 residues. Partial CDR3 DNA: TGTGCCAGCAGCCTGGACAGGGCCCAAGAGACG. It encodes CASSLDRAQET. The CDR3 in its entirety is CASSLDRAQETQYF.

Of note for this clone: The read ends 3 residues before the CDR3 terminus; that terminus is restored from the germline J gene. This sequence joins TRBV5-5 and TRBJ1-1; 7 bases agree with TRBD1. This CDR3 is 14 amino acids long. Germline values: CDR1 SGHKS, CDR2 YYEKEE (reference sequence). The V segment lost 6 bases and the J segment 1 base; nucleotides outside the gene matches: 6. The CDR3 sequence: CASTPGQQNTEAFF. The CDR3 DNA, read in part, is TGTGCCAGCACGCCGGGACAGCAGAACACTGAA.

This clone was found many times. The read gets to within 3 residues of the CDR3 end, and the germline J gene fills in the rest. The rearrangement links TRBV19 to TRBJ2-1; 11 bases are shared with TRBD2. The germline gives CDR1 LNHDA, CDR2 SQIVND (reference sequence). The CDR3 is made up of 17 amino acids. V dropped 5 bases and J dropped 3; count of bases not matched to a gene: 9. The CDR3 sequence: CASSSSGLAGLYNEQFF. CDR3 DNA (partial): TGTGCCAGTAGTTCGAGTGGACTAGCGGGCCTCTACAATGAG.

This clone was recorded at least ten times. The read halts 3 residues ahead of the CDR3 end, with the missing end drawn from the germline J gene. This sequence joins TRBV7-9 and TRBJ2-5; 12 nucleotides match TRBD1. Germline CDR1 reads SEHNR; CDR2 reads FQNEAQ (reference sequence). This CDR3 contains 15 residues. J gave up 5 bases and V 5 bases, and 6 bases lay outside the gene matches. Partial CDR3 DNA: TGTGCCAGCAGCGGGGGACAGGGGGCTTGGGAGACC. It translates to CASSGGQGAWET. The entire CDR3 reads CASSGGQGAWETQYF. The full variable domain, in which reference TRBV7-9 and TRBJ2-5 provide the parts outside the CDR3, is DTGVSQNPRHKITKRGQNVTFRCDPISEHNRLYWYRQTLGQGPEFLTYFQNEAQLEKSRLLSDRFSAERPKGSFSTLEIQRTEQGDSAMYLCASSGGQGAWETQYFGPGTRLLVL.

This clone was seen many times. The read is 3 residues too short to cover the CDR3 end, so that end is filled in from the germline J gene. The chain joins TRBV6-2 or TRBV6-3 to TRBJ2-7; TRBD1 matches 7 bases. Germline lookup yields CDR1 MNHEY and CDR2 SVGEGT. Losses at the gene ends were 0 bases for V and 3 bases for J; bases not matched to a gene: 8. The CDR3 has 16 amino acids. The DNA read from the CDR3 is TGTGCCAGCAGTTACTCGGAAGGGGGCTACGTCTACGAG. Its protein is CASSYSEGGYVYE. The whole CDR3 region reads CASSYSEGGYVYEQYF.

This clone came up many times. The CDR3 bases that were read are TGTGCCAGCTCGCTGGGGCTCGGCGGGGAG. Translation gives CASSLGLGGE. The full CDR3 is CASSLGLGGELFF. The J gene is TRBJ2-2, the V gene TRBV7-6; weak D call: TRBD1 (5 bases). The read is 3 residues too short to cover the CDR3 end, so that end is filled in from the germline J gene. Trimming removed 8 bases from V and 7 bases from J, with 14 bases in between. This CDR3 has 13 amino acids. Germline loops: CDR1 SGHVS, CDR2 FNYEAQ.